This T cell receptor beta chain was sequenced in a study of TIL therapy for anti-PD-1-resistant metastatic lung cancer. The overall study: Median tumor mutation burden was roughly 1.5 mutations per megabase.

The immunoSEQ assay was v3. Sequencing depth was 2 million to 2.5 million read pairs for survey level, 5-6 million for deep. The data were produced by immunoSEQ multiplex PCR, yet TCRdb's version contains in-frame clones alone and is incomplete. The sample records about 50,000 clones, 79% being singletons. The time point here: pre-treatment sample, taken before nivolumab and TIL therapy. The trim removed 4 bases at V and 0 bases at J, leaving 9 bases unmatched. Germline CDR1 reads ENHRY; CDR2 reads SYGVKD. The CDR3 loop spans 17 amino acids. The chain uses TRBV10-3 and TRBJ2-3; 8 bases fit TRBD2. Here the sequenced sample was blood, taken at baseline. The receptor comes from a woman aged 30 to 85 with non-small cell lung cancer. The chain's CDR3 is CAISVRVAGWSTDTQYF. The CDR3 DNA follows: TGTGCCATCAGTGTAAGGGTAGCGGGGTGGAGCACAGATACGCAGTATTTT.